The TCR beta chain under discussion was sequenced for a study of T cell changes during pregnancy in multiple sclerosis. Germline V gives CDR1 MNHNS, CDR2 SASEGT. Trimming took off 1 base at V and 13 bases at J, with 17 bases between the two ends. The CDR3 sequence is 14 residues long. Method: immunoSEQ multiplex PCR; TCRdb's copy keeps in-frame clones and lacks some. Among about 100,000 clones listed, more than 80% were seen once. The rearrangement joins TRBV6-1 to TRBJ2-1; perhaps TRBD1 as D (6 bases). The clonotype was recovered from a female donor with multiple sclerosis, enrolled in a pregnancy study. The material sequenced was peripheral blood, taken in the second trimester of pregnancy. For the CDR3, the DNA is TGTGCCAGCAGTGAAGAGGACAGAGTATCTCTTCAGTTCTTC. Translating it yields CASSEEDRVSLQFF.